This T cell receptor beta chain was observed in a study of T-cell reconstitution after alpha-beta-depleted transplantation in children. Study-level points and caveats: In patients about two months after transplant, alpha-beta T cells reportedly arose from several hundred expanded graft clones. One year after transplant, T-cell counts and diversity came mostly from newly produced T cells.

It was with unique molecular identifiers that the TCRbeta library was prepared. TCRdb reprocessed the PCR reads with MiXCR, giving one entry per CDR3 protein. This sample has more than 400,000 distinct CDR3 sequences; roughly 11% occur once, and the top ten carry about 14%. To note about this clonotype: No antigen is known for it.

CDR1 is LNHDA, CDR2 SQIVND, per germline (reference sequence). V dropped 0 bases and J dropped 1 base, with 3 bases sitting between them. The CDR3 contains 13 residues. The receptor was isolated from a female patient aged 2-10 years who had a stem cell transplant for aplastic anemia, so the T cells may come from the graft donor. The chain employs TRBV19 and TRBJ1-1; D gene uncertain. The sample consisted of PBMCs, mostly from graft donor cells, taken 180 days after TCRalphabeta/CD19-depleted stem cell transplant. In DNA form, the CDR3 reads TGTGCCAGTAGTATAGATGAGAACACTGAAGCTTTCTTT. Translation: CASSIDENTEAFF. The full variable domain, completed using reference TRBV19 and TRBJ1-1, is DGGITQSPKYLFRKEGQNVTLSCEQNLNHDAMYWYRQDPGQGLRLIYYSQIVNDFQKGDIAEGYSVSREKKESFPLTVTSAQKNPTAFYLCASSIDENTEAFFGQGTRLTVV.